This T cell receptor (beta chain) emerged from a study of control samples from healthy donors and cancer patients. V lost 2 bases to trimming and J lost 5 bases; unmatched junction nucleotides: 6. The germline V gene has CDR1 MNHEY and CDR2 SMNVEV (reference sequence). The CDR3 length is 15 residues. Sequencing was performed with immunoSEQ multiplex PCR; in TCRdb, only in-frame clones are kept and a portion is missing. The data show some 120,000 clones, approximately 90% seen once. Sequencing input: blood. V usage is TRBV27 and J usage is TRBJ2-3, with 8 positions matching TRBD2. The sequence was collected from a man aged 18 to 29 in good health. CDR3 in amino acids: CASSLSLAGLDTQYF. The CDR3 nucleotides read TGTGCCAGCAGTTTAAGCCTAGCGGGTTTAGATACGCAGTATTTT.